These T cell receptor beta chains were read from a single sample in a study of T cells after posttransplantation cyclophosphamide. Profiled with immunoSEQ multiplex PCR; TCRdb holds only in-frame clones, not every one. The sample was found to contain fewer than 35,000 clones, and every one recurs. Material: PBMCs. The origin of the receptors is a woman aged 30 to 39 in good health and a related stem cell transplant donor. The conserved cysteine and the conserved F or W are not part of the CDR3 here. The D gene is left open where the match is weak. Rows give clone size only sometimes, using once, few, many, or a class for an expanded clone.

V,D,size,CDR3
TRBV9,TRBD1,many,ASSVVKGAGTEAF
TRBV5-6,.,many,ASSLNRVSYGYT
TRBV28,.,many,ASRWQGPSYT
TRBV15,.,many,ATSSRARGEQF
TRBV7-2,TRBD2,many,ASSPGERGGTDTQY
TRBV24-1,.,many,ATRAPGDLGELF
TRBV14,.,few,ASSPLYSEETQY
TRBV29-1,.,few,SASTVNGYT
TRBV5-4,TRBD2,.,ASSLGLAEPTDTQY
TRBV30,.,.,AWSWGVGNTIY
TRBV6-1,TRBD2,few,ASSEILAGGPEDTQY
TRBV29-1,TRBD2,.,SVESPSGYEQY
TRBV5-6,TRBD1,many,ASSLDRGRYEQY
TRBV10-1,TRBD1,many,ASGRTGMNTGELF
TRBV12-3/TRBV12-4,.,many,ASSFGGVGYT
TRBV6-1,.,many,ASSQGASSGNTIY
TRBV9,.,many,ASSVAGANTEAF
TRBV11-1,.,many,ASSLDSPTYEQY
TRBV7-9,.,many,ASSLGGGTGNTEAF
TRBV4-3,TRBD1,many,ASSQDLGDRGYNEQF
TRBV7-3,TRBD2,few,ASSYSGGETQY
TRBV19,TRBD1,many,ASSIRDRGFTGELF
TRBV6-1,.,many,ASSEAKGFWNQPQH
TRBV9,.,.,ASSVEGTGVDTQY
TRBV6-1,TRBD1,many,ASRAGGGNQPQH
TRBV7-8,TRBD2,many,ASSAGTSAAYEQY
TRBV5-4,.,many,ASSPGTFNTGELF
TRBV7-2,.,many,ASSLGHPAEAF
TRBV18,TRBD2,many,ASSSGLAGIGELF
TRBV5-1,.,many,ASSLSVPGDTQY
TRBV2,TRBD1,many,AGGQGDSPLH
TRBV7-6,TRBD1,.,ASSPVIEQGAGTGELF
TRBV28,TRBD2,many,ASRAGGTDTQY
TRBV30,TRBD1,few,AWSRDRAYNEQF
TRBV2,TRBD1,many,ASSGQGPTDTQY
TRBV12-5,TRBD1,many,ASGPQGNYGYT
TRBV19,TRBD1,many,ASSFQGADTEAF
TRBV12-3/TRBV12-4,TRBD1,.,ASSNGQGLADTQY
TRBV9,.,.,ASSAPGLSTDTQY
TRBV6-2/TRBV6-3,.,many,ASSYSTNPDSYGYT
TRBV7-2,TRBD2,many,ASSRSGGLTYEQY
TRBV5-5,.,many,ASRVEVSSGANVLT